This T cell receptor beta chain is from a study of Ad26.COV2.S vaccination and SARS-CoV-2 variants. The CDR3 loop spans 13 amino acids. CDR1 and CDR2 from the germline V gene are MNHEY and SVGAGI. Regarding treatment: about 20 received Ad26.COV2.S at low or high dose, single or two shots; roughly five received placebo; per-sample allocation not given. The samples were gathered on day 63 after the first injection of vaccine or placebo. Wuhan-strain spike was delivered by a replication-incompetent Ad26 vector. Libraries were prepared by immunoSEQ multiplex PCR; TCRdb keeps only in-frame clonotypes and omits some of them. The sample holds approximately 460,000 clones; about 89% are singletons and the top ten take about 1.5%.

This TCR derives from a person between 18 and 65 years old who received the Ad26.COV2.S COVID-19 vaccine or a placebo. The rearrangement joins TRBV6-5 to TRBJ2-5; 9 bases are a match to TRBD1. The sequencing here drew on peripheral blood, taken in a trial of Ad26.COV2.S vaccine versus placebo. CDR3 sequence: CATRGTGKETQYF. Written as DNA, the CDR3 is TGTGCTACCCGAGGGACAGGGAAAGAGACCCAGTACTTC.